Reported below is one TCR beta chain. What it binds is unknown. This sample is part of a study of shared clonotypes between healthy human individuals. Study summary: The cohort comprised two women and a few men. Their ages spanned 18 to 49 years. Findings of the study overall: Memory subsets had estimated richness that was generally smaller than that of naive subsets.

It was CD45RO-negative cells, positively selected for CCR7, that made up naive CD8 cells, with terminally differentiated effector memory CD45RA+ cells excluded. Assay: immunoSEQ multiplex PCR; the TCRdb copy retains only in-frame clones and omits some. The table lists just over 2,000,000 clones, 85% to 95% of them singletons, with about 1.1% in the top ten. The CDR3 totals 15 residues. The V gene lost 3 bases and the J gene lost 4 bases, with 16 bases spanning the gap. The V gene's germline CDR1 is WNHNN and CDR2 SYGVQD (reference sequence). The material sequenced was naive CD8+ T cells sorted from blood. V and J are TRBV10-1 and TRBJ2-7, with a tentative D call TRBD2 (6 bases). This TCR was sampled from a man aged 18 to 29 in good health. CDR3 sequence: CASSEGYPGVYEQYF. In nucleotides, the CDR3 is TGCGCCAGCAGTGAAGGGTATCCGGGGGTGTACGAGCAGTACTTC.